This is a list of T cell receptor beta chains from one sample in a study of CD4 T cells in relation to SARS-CoV-2 and coronaviruses. Clones were sequenced by immunoSEQ multiplex PCR, and TCRdb holds only the in-frame ones, with some missing. There are 15,000 to 20,000 clones in the sample; more than 75% occur only once, and roughly 19% lies in the top ten. Antigen specificity for these receptors is unknown. The specimen sequenced was CD4+ T cells from PBMCs, cultured in vitro. The receptors were gathered from a human donor in good health. The CDR3 runs from the conserved cysteine through the conserved F or W. A D gene is named only where the DNA matches it firmly. Clone size, where shown, is once, few, many, or a class for clones that have expanded.

CDR3aa: CSVRRDRTDTQYF
CDR3nt: TGCAGCGTTCGCCGGGACAGGACAGATACGCAGTATTTT
len: 13
d_gene: TRBD1
v_gene: TRBV29-1
abundance: NA
j_gene: TRBJ2-3

CDR3aa: CASSIQRMNTEAFF
CDR3nt: TGTGCCAGTAGTATCCAGAGAATGAACACTGAAGCTTTCTTT
len: 14
d_gene: NA
v_gene: TRBV19
abundance: NA
j_gene: TRBJ1-1

CDR3aa: CASSMAGTYEQYF
CDR3nt: TGTGCCAGTAGTATGGCCGGGACCTACGAGCAGTACTTC
len: 13
d_gene: NA
v_gene: TRBV19
abundance: NA
j_gene: TRBJ2-7

CDR3aa: CASSLGSSTGDYNSPLHF
CDR3nt: TGTGCCAGCAGCTTAGGATCCTCGACAGGAGATTATAATTCACCCCTCCACTTT
len: 18
d_gene: NA
v_gene: TRBV7-9
abundance: NA
j_gene: TRBJ1-6

CDR3aa: CASRSSGLHEQYF
CDR3nt: TGTGCTAGTCGGTCTAGCGGGCTACACGAGCAGTACTTC
len: 13
d_gene: TRBD2
v_gene: TRBV12-5
abundance: once
j_gene: TRBJ2-7

CDR3aa: CAIYGTSGQETQYF
CDR3nt: TGTGCCATTTACGGGACTAGCGGCCAAGAGACCCAGTACTTC
len: 14
d_gene: TRBD2
v_gene: TRBV6-5
abundance: NA
j_gene: TRBJ2-5

CDR3aa: CASSRNYGYTF
CDR3nt: TGTGCCAGCAGTAGGAACTATGGCTACACCTTC
len: 11
d_gene: NA
v_gene: TRBV12-3/TRBV12-4
abundance: NA
j_gene: TRBJ1-2

CDR3aa: CASRAAGGHGYTF
CDR3nt: TGTGCCAGCAGAGCCGCAGGGGGGCATGGCTACACCTTC
len: 13
d_gene: TRBD1
v_gene: TRBV6-5
abundance: NA
j_gene: TRBJ1-2

CDR3aa: CASGLVIAGVNQPQHF
CDR3nt: TGTGCTAGTGGTTTGGTTATCGCAGGGGTAAATCAGCCCCAGCATTTT
len: 16
d_gene: NA
v_gene: TRBV12-5
abundance: NA
j_gene: TRBJ1-5

CDR3aa: CASSPEETQYF
CDR3nt: TGTGCCAGCTCACCGGAAGAGACCCAGTACTTC
len: 11
d_gene: NA
v_gene: TRBV18
abundance: NA
j_gene: TRBJ2-5

CDR3aa: CASSFGDYTEAFF
CDR3nt: TGTGCCAGCAGTTTCGGGGACTACACTGAAGCTTTCTTT
len: 13
d_gene: NA
v_gene: TRBV27
abundance: few
j_gene: TRBJ1-1

CDR3aa: CASAVASDYGYTF
CDR3nt: TGTGCCAGCGCCGTGGCCAGCGACTATGGCTACACCTTC
len: 13
d_gene: NA
v_gene: TRBV6-5
abundance: NA
j_gene: TRBJ1-2

CDR3aa: CASSGPEGPRLTSPLF
CDR3nt: TGTGCCAGCAGCGGGCCGGAGGGACCCCGACTAACGTCTCCCCTCTTC
len: 16
d_gene: NA
v_gene: TRBV9
abundance: NA
j_gene: TRBJ2-1

CDR3aa: CASSSTGAGGETQYF
CDR3nt: TGTGCCAGCAGCTCTACAGGGGCAGGGGGAGAGACCCAGTACTTC
len: 15
d_gene: TRBD1
v_gene: TRBV7-3
abundance: NA
j_gene: TRBJ2-5

CDR3aa: CAISVHSGANVLTF
CDR3nt: TGTGCCATCAGTGTTCACTCTGGGGCCAACGTCCTGACTTTC
len: 14
d_gene: NA
v_gene: TRBV10-3
abundance: NA
j_gene: TRBJ2-6

CDR3aa: CASRTGGGGNQPQHF
CDR3nt: TGTGCCAGCAGAACAGGAGGAGGCGGCAATCAGCCCCAGCATTTT
len: 15
d_gene: NA
v_gene: TRBV2
abundance: once
j_gene: TRBJ1-5

CDR3aa: CATSDPFRLTGELFF
CDR3nt: TGTGCCACCAGTGATCCCTTTCGTCTGACCGGGGAGCTGTTTTTT
len: 15
d_gene: NA
v_gene: TRBV24-1
abundance: NA
j_gene: TRBJ2-2

CDR3aa: CASTQTGQGNQPQHF
CDR3nt: TGTGCCAGCACCCAGACGGGACAGGGTAATCAGCCCCAGCATTTT
len: 15
d_gene: TRBD1
v_gene: TRBV27
abundance: few
j_gene: TRBJ1-5

CDR3aa: CSASLGNQPQHF
CDR3nt: TGCAGTGCTAGTCTGGGAAATCAGCCCCAGCATTTT
len: 12
d_gene: NA
v_gene: TRBV20-1
abundance: NA
j_gene: TRBJ1-5

CDR3aa: CASSQDRGLDYGYTF
CDR3nt: TGTGCCAGCAGCCAAGACAGGGGGCTTGACTATGGCTACACCTTC
len: 15
d_gene: TRBD1
v_gene: TRBV14
abundance: NA
j_gene: TRBJ1-2

CDR3aa: CASSSALPPGNEQFF
CDR3nt: TGTGCCAGCAGTTCGGCCCTCCCGCCGGGGAATGAGCAGTTCTTC
len: 15
d_gene: NA
v_gene: TRBV28
abundance: NA
j_gene: TRBJ2-1

CDR3aa: CASRDRFTDTQYF
CDR3nt: TGCGCCAGCAGGGACAGGTTCACAGATACGCAGTATTTT
len: 13
d_gene: TRBD1
v_gene: TRBV10-2
abundance: NA
j_gene: TRBJ2-3

CDR3aa: CASSGRRRGNTGELFF
CDR3nt: TGTGCCAGCAGCGGAAGACGGCGGGGGAACACCGGGGAGCTGTTTTTT
len: 16
d_gene: NA
v_gene: TRBV9
abundance: NA
j_gene: TRBJ2-2

CDR3aa: CASREQLSYGYTF
CDR3nt: TGTGCCAGTAGGGAACAGCTTTCCTATGGCTACACCTTC
len: 13
d_gene: NA
v_gene: TRBV19
abundance: NA
j_gene: TRBJ1-2

CDR3aa: CASGLAGSETQYF
CDR3nt: TGCGCCAGCGGACTAGCGGGATCGGAGACCCAGTACTTC
len: 13
d_gene: TRBD2
v_gene: TRBV10-1
abundance: NA
j_gene: TRBJ2-5

CDR3aa: CASSEAPETGELFF
CDR3nt: TGTGCCAGCAGTGAAGCTCCAGAAACCGGGGAGCTGTTTTTT
len: 14
d_gene: NA
v_gene: TRBV6-1
abundance: NA
j_gene: TRBJ2-2

CDR3aa: CASSLGLQETQYF
CDR3nt: TGCGCCAGCAGCTTGGGCCTCCAAGAGACCCAGTACTTC
len: 13
d_gene: NA
v_gene: TRBV5-1
abundance: NA
j_gene: TRBJ2-5

CDR3aa: CAISESDRGEAGNTIYF
CDR3nt: TGTGCCATCAGTGAGTCTGACAGGGGGGAAGCTGGAAACACCATATATTTT
len: 17
d_gene: TRBD1
v_gene: TRBV10-3
abundance: few
j_gene: TRBJ1-3

CDR3aa: CASSFKGLAEISYEQYF
CDR3nt: TGTGCCAGCAGCTTTAAGGGACTAGCGGAAATATCCTACGAGCAGTACTTC
len: 17
d_gene: TRBD2
v_gene: TRBV11-2
abundance: once
j_gene: TRBJ2-7

CDR3aa: CSVAIPGQGSSEQYF
CDR3nt: TGCAGCGTCGCTATCCCGGGACAGGGAAGTAGCGAGCAGTACTTC
len: 15
d_gene: TRBD1
v_gene: TRBV29-1
abundance: NA
j_gene: TRBJ2-7

CDR3aa: CAWSVLDRYNEQFF
CDR3nt: TGTGCCTGGAGTGTACTGGACCGCTACAATGAGCAGTTCTTC
len: 14
d_gene: NA
v_gene: TRBV30
abundance: NA
j_gene: TRBJ2-1

CDR3aa: CASSFGLGLSYEQYF
CDR3nt: TGTGCCAGCAGCTTTGGGCTGGGGCTCTCCTACGAGCAGTACTTC
len: 15
d_gene: NA
v_gene: TRBV5-4
abundance: NA
j_gene: TRBJ2-7

CDR3aa: CASSSGLAGGPGTDTQYF
CDR3nt: TGTGCCAGCTCATCGGGACTAGCGGGAGGGCCCGGCACAGATACGCAGTATTTT
len: 18
d_gene: TRBD2
v_gene: TRBV18
abundance: NA
j_gene: TRBJ2-3

CDR3aa: CASSLGNQPQHF
CDR3nt: TGTGCCAGCAGTTTGGGGAATCAGCCCCAGCATTTT
len: 12
d_gene: NA
v_gene: TRBV28
abundance: NA
j_gene: TRBJ1-5

CDR3aa: CASRPKDRGVGSPLHF
CDR3nt: TGTGCCAGCAGGCCCAAGGACAGGGGAGTGGGTTCACCCCTCCACTTT
len: 16
d_gene: TRBD1
v_gene: TRBV27
abundance: NA
j_gene: TRBJ1-6

CDR3aa: CASSLGGKNIQYF
CDR3nt: TGTGCCAGCAGTTTAGGGGGGAAAAACATTCAGTACTTC
len: 13
d_gene: NA
v_gene: TRBV12-3/TRBV12-4
abundance: NA
j_gene: TRBJ2-4

CDR3aa: CASSLFLAGGPDEQFF
CDR3nt: TGTGCCAGCAGTTTATTTCTAGCGGGAGGGCCTGATGAGCAGTTCTTC
len: 16
d_gene: TRBD2
v_gene: TRBV27
abundance: NA
j_gene: TRBJ2-1

CDR3aa: CASSSSPGWVKNQPQHF
CDR3nt: TGTGCCAGCAGTTCCAGCCCGGGGTGGGTAAAGAATCAGCCCCAGCATTTT
len: 17
d_gene: NA
v_gene: TRBV28
abundance: NA
j_gene: TRBJ1-5

CDR3aa: CASSVGNREGNTIYF
CDR3nt: TGTGCCAGCAGCGTAGGGAACAGGGAAGGGAACACCATATATTTT
len: 15
d_gene: NA
v_gene: TRBV9
abundance: NA
j_gene: TRBJ1-3

CDR3aa: CASRLGPWGYGYTF
CDR3nt: TGTGCCAGCAGGTTGGGGCCTTGGGGCTATGGCTACACCTTC
len: 14
d_gene: NA
v_gene: TRBV2
abundance: once
j_gene: TRBJ1-2

CDR3aa: CASLTGPWDTEAFF
CDR3nt: TGTGCCAGCCTTACGGGGCCCTGGGACACTGAAGCTTTCTTT
len: 14
d_gene: NA
v_gene: TRBV6-5
abundance: NA
j_gene: TRBJ1-1